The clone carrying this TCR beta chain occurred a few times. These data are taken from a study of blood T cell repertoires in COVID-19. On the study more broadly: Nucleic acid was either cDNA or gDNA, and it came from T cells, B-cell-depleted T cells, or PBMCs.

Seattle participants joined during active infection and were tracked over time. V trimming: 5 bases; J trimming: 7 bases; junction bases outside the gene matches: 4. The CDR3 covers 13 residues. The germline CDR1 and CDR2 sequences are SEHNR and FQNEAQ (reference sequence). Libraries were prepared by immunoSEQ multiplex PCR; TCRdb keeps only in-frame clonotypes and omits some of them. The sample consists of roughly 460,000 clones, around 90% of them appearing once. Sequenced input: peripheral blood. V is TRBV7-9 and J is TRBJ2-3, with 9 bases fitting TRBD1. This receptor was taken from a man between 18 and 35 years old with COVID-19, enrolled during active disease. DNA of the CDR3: TGTGCCAGCAGCATAGGGACAGGGAATACGCAGTATTTT. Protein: CASSIGTGNTQYF. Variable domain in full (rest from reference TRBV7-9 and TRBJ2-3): DTGVSQNPRHKITKRGQNVTFRCDPISEHNRLYWYRQTLGQGPEFLTYFQNEAQLEKSRLLSDRFSAERPKGSFSTLEIQRTEQGDSAMYLCASSIGTGNTQYFGPGTRLTVL.